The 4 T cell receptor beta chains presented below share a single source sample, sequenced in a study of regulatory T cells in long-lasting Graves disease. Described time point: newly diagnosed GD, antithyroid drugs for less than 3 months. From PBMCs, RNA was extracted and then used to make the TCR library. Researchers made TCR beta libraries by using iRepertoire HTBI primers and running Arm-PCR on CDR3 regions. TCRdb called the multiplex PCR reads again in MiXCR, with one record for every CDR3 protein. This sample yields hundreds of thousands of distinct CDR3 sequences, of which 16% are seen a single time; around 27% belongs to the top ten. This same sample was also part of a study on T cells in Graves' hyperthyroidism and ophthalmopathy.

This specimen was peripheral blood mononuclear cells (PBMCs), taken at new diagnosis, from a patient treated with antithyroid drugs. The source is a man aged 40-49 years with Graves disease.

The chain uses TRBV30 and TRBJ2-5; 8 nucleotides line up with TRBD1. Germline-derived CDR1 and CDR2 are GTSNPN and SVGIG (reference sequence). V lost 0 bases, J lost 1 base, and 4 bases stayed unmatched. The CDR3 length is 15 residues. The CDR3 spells CAWSVRTGPQETQYF. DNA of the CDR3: TGTGCCTGGAGTGTTAGGACAGGGCCCCAAGAGACCCAGTACTTC.

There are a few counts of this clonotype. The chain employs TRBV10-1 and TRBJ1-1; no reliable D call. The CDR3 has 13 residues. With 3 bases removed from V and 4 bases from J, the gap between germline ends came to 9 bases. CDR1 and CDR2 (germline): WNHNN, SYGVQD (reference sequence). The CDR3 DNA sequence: TGCGCCAGCAGTGAACTGGTTGGCACTGAAGCTTTCTTT. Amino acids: CASSELVGTEAFF.

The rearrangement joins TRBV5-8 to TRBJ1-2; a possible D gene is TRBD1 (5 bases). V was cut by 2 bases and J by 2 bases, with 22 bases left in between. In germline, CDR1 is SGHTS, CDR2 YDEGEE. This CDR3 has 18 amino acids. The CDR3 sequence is CASSFPNPGMQSNYGYTF. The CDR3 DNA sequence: TGTGCCAGCAGCTTCCCGAACCCAGGGATGCAGTCGAACTATGGCTACACCTTC.

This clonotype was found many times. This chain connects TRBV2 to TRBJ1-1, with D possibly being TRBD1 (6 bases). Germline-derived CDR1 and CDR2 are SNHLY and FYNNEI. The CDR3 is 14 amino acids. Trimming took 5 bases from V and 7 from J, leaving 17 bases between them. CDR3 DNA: TGTGCCAGCAGTTACTCGGCAGGGGCCTATGAAGCTTTCTTT. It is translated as CASSYSAGAYEAFF.